A selection of T cell receptor beta chains follows, all from one sample in a study of blood T cell repertoires in COVID-19. The data were produced by immunoSEQ multiplex PCR, yet TCRdb's version contains in-frame clones alone and is incomplete. The sample has some 180,000 clones, about four fifths seen once. The sequencing input was peripheral blood. These receptors were taken from a woman between 40 and 55 years old with COVID-19, enrolled during active disease. The CDR3 runs from the conserved cysteine through the conserved F or W. The D gene is left open where the match is weak. Clone sizes are given selectively: once, few, many, or a class where the clone is expanded.

clone size: -
V gene: TRBV2
J gene: TRBJ1-5
D gene: -
CDR3 DNA: TGTGCCAGCAGGCGCGGACAGAATAGCAATCAGCCCCAGCATTTT
CDR3 protein: CASRRGQNSNQPQHF

clone size: -
V gene: TRBV29-1
J gene: TRBJ2-7
D gene: TRBD1
CDR3 DNA: TGCAGCGTTACGCGGGACAGGGATTTCTACGAGCAGTACTTC
CDR3 protein: CSVTRDRDFYEQYF

clone size: -
V gene: TRBV2
J gene: TRBJ1-3
D gene: -
CDR3 DNA: TGTGCCAGCAGGGAACAGGGTTCTGGAAACACCATATATTTT
CDR3 protein: CASREQGSGNTIYF

clone size: -
V gene: TRBV7-8
J gene: TRBJ2-7
D gene: -
CDR3 DNA: TGTGCCAGCAGCTTTTCCGGGACCGGGAGACTCGAGCAGTACTTC
CDR3 protein: CASSFSGTGRLEQYF

clone size: -
V gene: TRBV19
J gene: TRBJ2-5
D gene: -
CDR3 DNA: TGTGCCAGTAGACCTCTAGCAGCCAGCGAAACCCAGTACTTC
CDR3 protein: CASRPLAASETQYF

clone size: once
V gene: TRBV5-6
J gene: TRBJ2-5
D gene: TRBD2
CDR3 DNA: TGTGCCAGCAGCTTGGTTAGCGGGAGGGCCTCTTCGGGGGAGACCCAGTACTTC
CDR3 protein: CASSLVSGRASSGETQYF

clone size: -
V gene: TRBV25-1
J gene: TRBJ1-3
D gene: -
CDR3 DNA: TGTGCCAGCAGTGACTCAGGATTTTCTGGAAACACCATATATTTT
CDR3 protein: CASSDSGFSGNTIYF

clone size: -
V gene: TRBV9
J gene: TRBJ2-3
D gene: -
CDR3 DNA: TGTGCCAGCAGCGTAGATCTGCCGGAGGCCGCAGATACGCAGTATTTT
CDR3 protein: CASSVDLPEAADTQYF

clone size: -
V gene: TRBV27
J gene: TRBJ1-1
D gene: -
CDR3 DNA: TGTGCCAGCAGTTATTCAGGGTCTCGGGACACTGAAGCTTTCTTT
CDR3 protein: CASSYSGSRDTEAFF

clone size: few
V gene: TRBV3-1/TRBV3-2
J gene: TRBJ2-5
D gene: -
CDR3 DNA: TGTGCCAGCAGCCAAGATACCCTAGCGATGGAGACCCAGTACTTC
CDR3 protein: CASSQDTLAMETQYF

clone size: -
V gene: TRBV7-9
J gene: TRBJ2-2
D gene: -
CDR3 DNA: TGTGCCAGCAGCTTAGCGGGGCCCTCCACCGGGGAGCTGTTTTTT
CDR3 protein: CASSLAGPSTGELFF

clone size: few
V gene: TRBV19
J gene: TRBJ2-2
D gene: TRBD2
CDR3 DNA: TGTGCCAGTACCAGAGCGGGAGGGTCCGGGGAGCTGTTTTTT
CDR3 protein: CASTRAGGSGELFF

clone size: -
V gene: TRBV12-3/TRBV12-4
J gene: TRBJ1-1
D gene: -
CDR3 DNA: TGTGCCAGCAGTTTAAAGTCACGGGCTTTCTTT
CDR3 protein: CASSLKSRAFF

clone size: -
V gene: TRBV20-1
J gene: TRBJ2-5
D gene: TRBD2
CDR3 DNA: TGCAGTGCTAGTCCTAGCGGGGGACTGGAGACCCAGTACTTC
CDR3 protein: CSASPSGGLETQYF

clone size: -
V gene: TRBV25-1
J gene: TRBJ2-5
D gene: TRBD2
CDR3 DNA: TGTGCCAGCAGTGACGGGACTAAAGAGACCCAGTACTTC
CDR3 protein: CASSDGTKETQYF

clone size: -
V gene: TRBV5-4
J gene: TRBJ2-7
D gene: -
CDR3 DNA: TGTGCCAGCAGCTCTGGGCTCCAGGGCCCATACTCCGAGCAGTACTTC
CDR3 protein: CASSSGLQGPYSEQYF

clone size: -
V gene: TRBV6-5
J gene: TRBJ1-1
D gene: -
CDR3 DNA: TGTGCCAGCACCCTTTCGCGACAGCAGAACACTGAAGCTTTCTTT
CDR3 protein: CASTLSRQQNTEAFF

clone size: -
V gene: TRBV15
J gene: TRBJ2-7
D gene: -
CDR3 DNA: TGTGCCACCAGCAGAGGTGGACCCAGGGCCTACGAGCAGTACTTC
CDR3 protein: CATSRGGPRAYEQYF

clone size: -
V gene: TRBV30
J gene: TRBJ2-3
D gene: TRBD1
CDR3 DNA: TGTGCCTGGACAGGGGGCGCAGTGGAATCGGATACGCAGTATTTT
CDR3 protein: CAWTGGAVESDTQYF

clone size: -
V gene: TRBV4-1
J gene: TRBJ2-2
D gene: -
CDR3 DNA: TGCGCCAGCAGCCAGGCCATTGAGCTGTTTTTT
CDR3 protein: CASSQAIELFF

clone size: -
V gene: TRBV18
J gene: TRBJ1-5
D gene: TRBD1
CDR3 DNA: TGTGCCAGCTCTACGACAGGGGTCCAGCCCCAGCATTTT
CDR3 protein: CASSTTGVQPQHF

clone size: -
V gene: TRBV10-1
J gene: TRBJ2-7
D gene: -
CDR3 DNA: TGCGCCAGCAGTGGGGGACATGCCTACGAGCAGTACTTC
CDR3 protein: CASSGGHAYEQYF

clone size: -
V gene: TRBV10-1
J gene: TRBJ2-2
D gene: -
CDR3 DNA: TGCGCCAGTCAACAGGGATTTAGCACCGGGGAGCTGTTTTTT
CDR3 protein: CASQQGFSTGELFF

clone size: -
V gene: TRBV9
J gene: TRBJ1-1
D gene: -
CDR3 DNA: TGTGCCAGCAGCGTAGGCCTGGGTAAGGCTGAGGTGGGAGCTTTCTTT
CDR3 protein: CASSVGLGKAEVGAFF

clone size: -
V gene: TRBV6-5
J gene: TRBJ2-2
D gene: TRBD1
CDR3 DNA: TGTGCCAGCAGTTACGGGACAGACAACACCGGGGAGCTGTTTTTT
CDR3 protein: CASSYGTDNTGELFF

clone size: -
V gene: TRBV30
J gene: TRBJ2-7
D gene: TRBD1
CDR3 DNA: TGTGCCTGGAGTGTACTTGGACAGGGGGCCTACGAGCAGTACTTC
CDR3 protein: CAWSVLGQGAYEQYF

clone size: -
V gene: TRBV5-1
J gene: TRBJ2-7
D gene: -
CDR3 DNA: TGCGCCAGCAGCTCCGGACCGGGGGAGCAGTACTTC
CDR3 protein: CASSSGPGEQYF

clone size: -
V gene: TRBV10-1
J gene: TRBJ2-7
D gene: TRBD1
CDR3 DNA: TGCGCCAGCAGTGACTGGGCAGGGGGAACCTACGAGCAGTACTTC
CDR3 protein: CASSDWAGGTYEQYF

clone size: once
V gene: TRBV28
J gene: TRBJ1-6
D gene: -
CDR3 DNA: TGTGCCAGCAAAGAGCAGAGGGTGTCACCCCTCCACTTT
CDR3 protein: CASKEQRVSPLHF

clone size: many
V gene: TRBV27
J gene: TRBJ2-7
D gene: -
CDR3 DNA: TGTGCCAGCAGTTTATCGAGAACGGGATTAGCCTACGAGCAGTACTTC
CDR3 protein: CASSLSRTGLAYEQYF

clone size: -
V gene: TRBV11-3
J gene: TRBJ1-2
D gene: -
CDR3 DNA: TGTGCCAGCAGCGACAGCCAGAAAGCTAACTATGGCTACACCTTC
CDR3 protein: CASSDSQKANYGYTF

clone size: -
V gene: TRBV3-1/TRBV3-2
J gene: TRBJ2-5
D gene: TRBD1
CDR3 DNA: TGTGCCAGCAGTCGTGCAGGGGGCGGGGAGACCCAGTACTTC
CDR3 protein: CASSRAGGGETQYF

clone size: -
V gene: TRBV27
J gene: TRBJ1-4
D gene: TRBD1
CDR3 DNA: TGTGCCAGCAGTTTTCGGCAGGGGGCGGGGGAAAAACTGTTTTTT
CDR3 protein: CASSFRQGAGEKLFF

clone size: -
V gene: TRBV9
J gene: TRBJ2-2
D gene: TRBD2
CDR3 DNA: TGTGCCAGCAGCGTTAGCGGGAGAATTCCCGGGGAGCTGTTTTTT
CDR3 protein: CASSVSGRIPGELFF

clone size: few
V gene: TRBV4-2
J gene: TRBJ1-2
D gene: TRBD1
CDR3 DNA: TGTGCCAGCAGCCAAGAGCGGACAGGGGGCGGGTATGGCTACACCTTC
CDR3 protein: CASSQERTGGGYGYTF

clone size: once
V gene: TRBV18
J gene: TRBJ1-1
D gene: TRBD1
CDR3 DNA: TGTGCCAGCTCACAACAGGGGGCTCGGAACACTGAAGCTTTCTTT
CDR3 protein: CASSQQGARNTEAFF

clone size: -
V gene: TRBV3-1/TRBV3-2
J gene: TRBJ2-2
D gene: TRBD1
CDR3 DNA: TGTGCCAGCAACAGGGGCGGGGAGCTGTTTTTT
CDR3 protein: CASNRGGELFF

clone size: -
V gene: TRBV2
J gene: TRBJ2-6
D gene: TRBD2
CDR3 DNA: TGTGCCAGCAGTGATTTTGGACTAGCGGGAGGCCCCGGGGCCAACGTCCTGACTTTC
CDR3 protein: CASSDFGLAGGPGANVLTF

clone size: -
V gene: TRBV11-2
J gene: TRBJ2-3
D gene: -
CDR3 DNA: TGTGCCAGCAGCCGACTAACGGGACTGGGCACAGATACGCAGTATTTT
CDR3 protein: CASSRLTGLGTDTQYF

clone size: -
V gene: TRBV9
J gene: TRBJ2-1
D gene: TRBD1
CDR3 DNA: TGTGCCAGCAGCGTAGGACAGGGGGATTCCTACAATGAGCAGTTCTTC
CDR3 protein: CASSVGQGDSYNEQFF

clone size: -
V gene: TRBV6-5
J gene: TRBJ1-1
D gene: -
CDR3 DNA: TGTGCCAGCAGCTACACCTTGCAGGGCAACACTGAAGCTTTCTTT
CDR3 protein: CASSYTLQGNTEAFF